This paragraph reports one T cell receptor (beta chain). Its target is not known. The sample comes from a study of T cell repertoires in cytomegalovirus infection. Whole-study context: The public TCR beta signatures pointed to both CMV infection and matching HLA type. Study-level results: The study found HLA-C-restricted CMV-specific TCR beta clonotypes dominating the ex vivo response. Cumulative public TCR beta family frequency identified carriers of CMV plus the relevant HLA.

The germline V gene encodes CDR1 MGHDK and CDR2 SYGVNS. V shed 8 bases, J shed 5 bases, and the junction held 4 bases outside the gene matches. The CDR3 extends over 14 amino acids. TCRdb itself ran the reads through MiXCR, one entry per CDR3 protein. Here the sample spans about 440,000 distinct CDR3 sequences, under 40% being singletons. Specimen: PBMCs. The sequence came from a human donor in good health (CMV status not recorded). Some clones in this sample may be carry-over from other donors' samples. J is TRBJ1-6 and V is TRBV25-1; TRBD1 matches 9 bases. The CDR3 DNA reads as TGTGCCAGCGCCGGGACAGGGCATAATTCACCCCTCCACTTT. It yields the protein CASAGTGHNSPLHF.